Listed below are T cell receptor beta chains from one sample, sequenced in a study of blood T cell repertoires in COVID-19. Data came from immunoSEQ multiplex PCR; TCRdb stores just in-frame clones and leaves some out. The sample yields some 170,000 clones, over 80% seen once. The specimen was peripheral blood. These receptors came from a woman between 70 and 85 years old with acute or convalescent COVID-19. Each CDR3 is given with its conserved first and last residue. A D gene is named only where the DNA matches it firmly. Some rows mark clone size as missing; the rest say once, few, many or name a class of expanded clone.

clone size,V gene,J gene,D gene,CDR3 protein,CDR3 DNA
.,TRBV30,TRBJ2-7,.,CAWSVSYSYEQYF,TGTGCCTGGAGTGTCTCCTACTCCTACGAGCAGTACTTC
.,TRBV10-1,TRBJ2-1,.,CASSKRPSSYNEQFF,TGCGCCAGCAGTAAGCGGCCGAGCTCCTACAATGAGCAGTTCTTC
.,TRBV28,TRBJ1-6,.,CASSSAQGYSYNSPLHF,TGTGCCAGCAGTTCGGCACAGGGATACTCCTATAATTCACCCCTCCACTTT
many,TRBV5-1,TRBJ1-2,.,CASSDGTNTHYGYTF,TGCGCCAGCAGCGACGGGACAAACACGCATTATGGCTACACCTTC
few,TRBV5-1,TRBJ1-6,.,CASSSGGFQYNSPLHF,TGCGCCAGCAGCTCGGGGGGGTTCCAGTACAATTCACCCCTCCACTTT
few,TRBV27,TRBJ2-3,TRBD1,CASSRSGTESTDTQYF,TGTGCCAGCAGTCGCTCCGGGACAGAGAGCACAGATACGCAGTATTTT
.,TRBV2,TRBJ2-1,TRBD2,CASSGLAGDTNEQFF,TGTGCCAGCAGTGGACTAGCGGGGGATACCAATGAGCAGTTCTTC
.,TRBV3-1/TRBV3-2,TRBJ1-1,.,CASSRADRIGEAFF,TGTGCCAGCAGCCGCGCAGACAGAATCGGTGAAGCTTTCTTT
.,TRBV7-2,TRBJ2-1,TRBD2,CASSPFRGTSGSGGEQFF,TGTGCCAGCAGTCCATTTAGGGGGACTAGCGGGAGTGGGGGTGAGCAGTTCTTC
.,TRBV28,TRBJ2-5,TRBD2,CASSSRILAGVGETQYF,TGTGCCAGCAGTTCCAGAATACTAGCGGGAGTTGGTGAGACCCAGTACTTC
.,TRBV6-5,TRBJ2-5,.,CASSYSSSEETQYF,TGTGCCAGCAGTTACTCCTCTAGCGAAGAGACCCAGTACTTC
.,TRBV4-3,TRBJ2-1,.,CASSQDLPGISYNEQFF,TGCGCCAGCAGCCAAGATCTTCCAGGCATTTCCTACAATGAGCAGTTCTTC
once,TRBV18,TRBJ1-1,TRBD1,CASSPVIGQAEAFF,TGTGCCAGCTCACCAGTCATTGGACAGGCTGAAGCTTTCTTT
.,TRBV6-5,TRBJ1-4,.,CASSPRDTANEKLFF,TGTGCCAGCAGTCCGAGGGACACTGCTAATGAAAAACTGTTTTTT
.,TRBV19,TRBJ1-5,TRBD1,CASSIMTGNSNQPQHF,TGTGCCAGTAGTATTATGACAGGGAATAGCAATCAGCCCCAGCATTTT
.,TRBV6-6,TRBJ1-5,.,CASTHQGNQPQHF,TGTGCCAGCACCCATCAGGGGAATCAGCCCCAGCATTTT
.,TRBV5-5,TRBJ1-2,.,CASSQAEYGYTF,TGTGCCAGCAGCCAGGCCGAGTATGGCTACACCTTC
.,TRBV7-2,TRBJ2-5,TRBD2,CASSDPGLAGPQETQYF,TGTGCCAGCAGCGATCCGGGACTAGCGGGCCCCCAAGAGACCCAGTACTTC
many,TRBV10-3,TRBJ1-5,TRBD1,CAISETQGIHQPQHF,TGTGCCATCAGTGAGACACAGGGGATCCATCAGCCCCAGCATTTT
few,TRBV27,TRBJ1-2,TRBD1,CASRPSTGFYGYTF,TGTGCCAGCAGGCCTTCGACAGGGTTCTATGGCTACACCTTC
.,TRBV28,TRBJ2-7,.,CASSSPSGLISNYEQYF,TGTGCCAGCAGTTCCCCCTCGGGACTGATCTCCAACTACGAGCAGTACTTC
.,TRBV7-9,TRBJ1-6,TRBD1,CASSLEYRGENSPLHF,TGTGCCAGCAGCTTAGAATACAGGGGCGAAAATTCACCCCTCCACTTT
.,TRBV28,TRBJ2-1,.,CAIRRGNEQFF,TGTGCCATCAGGAGGGGGAATGAGCAGTTCTTC
.,TRBV3-1/TRBV3-2,TRBJ1-2,.,CASSQDIGVNYGYTF,TGTGCCAGCAGCCAAGATATAGGGGTTAACTATGGCTACACCTTC
.,TRBV5-1,TRBJ2-1,TRBD1,CASSRDGTGDYNEQFF,TGCGCCAGCAGCCGCGATGGGACAGGGGACTACAATGAGCAGTTCTTC
.,TRBV19,TRBJ2-7,.,CASTPPTGRGEQYF,TGTGCCAGTACCCCGCCGACAGGTCGCGGCGAGCAGTACTTC
.,TRBV10-3,TRBJ1-5,TRBD1,CAISEQGLNQPQHF,TGTGCCATCAGTGAACAGGGGCTCAATCAGCCCCAGCATTTT
.,TRBV11-2,TRBJ1-6,.,CASSFPQTGSNSPLHF,TGTGCCAGCAGTTTTCCTCAGACAGGTTCGAATTCACCCCTCCACTTT
once,TRBV18,TRBJ2-2,TRBD1,CASSPDRVFSRRNTGELFF,TGTGCCAGCTCACCCGACAGGGTCTTTTCTCGAAGGAACACCGGGGAGCTGTTTTTT
.,TRBV6-2/TRBV6-3,TRBJ2-5,TRBD1,CASSSDRGLETQYF,TGTGCCAGCAGTTCGGACAGGGGGCTCGAGACCCAGTACTTC
.,TRBV6-5,TRBJ1-1,TRBD1,CASSRPTGGKAEAFF,TGTGCCAGCAGTCGCCCTACAGGGGGGAAGGCTGAAGCTTTCTTT
once,TRBV27,TRBJ2-3,.,CASTADRNTDTQYF,TGTGCCAGCACTGCGGACAGAAACACAGATACGCAGTATTTT
.,TRBV11-3,TRBJ2-1,TRBD2,CASSLASGVYNEQFF,TGTGCCAGCAGCTTAGCCAGCGGGGTTTACAATGAGCAGTTCTTC
.,TRBV28,TRBJ1-3,.,CASSSDTLTSRNTIYF,TGTGCCAGCAGTTCTGACACTTTAACTTCCCGAAACACCATATATTTT
.,TRBV12-3/TRBV12-4,TRBJ1-1,.,CASSLRVETKAFF,TGTGCCAGCAGTTTGCGGGTTGAAACGAAAGCTTTCTTT
.,TRBV4-3,TRBJ1-6,.,CASSQVGYNSPLHF,TGCGCCAGCAGCCAAGTCGGTTATAATTCACCCCTCCACTTT
.,TRBV6-5,TRBJ2-3,.,CASRRGWYTTDTQYF,TGTGCCAGCAGACGCGGCTGGTATACGACAGATACGCAGTATTTT
.,TRBV6-6,TRBJ1-5,.,CASSPTFGTTIGVDQPQHF,TGTGCCAGCAGTCCTACATTTGGGACAACTATAGGGGTCGATCAGCCCCAGCATTTT
.,TRBV10-3,TRBJ1-3,.,CAISAGGEGGNTIYF,TGTGCCATCAGTGCGGGGGGAGAGGGTGGAAACACCATATATTTT
.,TRBV7-9,TRBJ1-6,.,CASSFPDSPLHF,TGTGCCAGCAGCTTTCCGGATTCACCCCTCCACTTT
.,TRBV6-5,TRBJ1-1,.,CASRSVSSQVYEAFF,TGTGCCAGCAGATCCGTTAGTTCCCAGGTTTATGAAGCTTTCTTT
once,TRBV28,TRBJ1-5,.,CASHRDGNQPQHF,TGTGCCAGCCACAGGGATGGCAATCAGCCCCAGCATTTT
.,TRBV29-1,TRBJ1-2,.,CSVEDMQDYYGYTF,TGCAGCGTTGAAGATATGCAGGATTACTATGGCTACACCTTC
once,TRBV7-6,TRBJ1-6,.,CASSLARDNSPLHF,TGTGCCAGCAGCTTAGCGCGGGATAATTCACCCCTCCACTTT
many,TRBV9,TRBJ1-1,.,CASSLSGARSEAFF,TGTGCCAGCAGTCTCAGTGGGGCACGGTCTGAAGCTTTCTTT
.,TRBV2,TRBJ1-2,.,CASNSETDGYTF,TGTGCCAGCAACAGTGAAACTGATGGCTACACCTTC
once,TRBV7-9,TRBJ2-7,.,CASSLGGQWSSYEQYF,TGTGCCAGCAGCTTAGGAGGACAGTGGAGCTCCTACGAGCAGTACTTC
.,TRBV9,TRBJ2-5,TRBD1,CASSPTGTGLQETQYF,TGTGCCAGCAGCCCAACCGGGACAGGGCTACAAGAGACCCAGTACTTC
.,TRBV5-5,TRBJ1-1,TRBD1,CASSHVGQVSEAFF,TGTGCCAGCAGCCACGTAGGACAGGTTTCTGAAGCTTTCTTT
once,TRBV7-2,TRBJ2-7,.,CASSLAPTGESYEQYF,TGTGCCAGCAGCTTAGCGCCAACGGGGGAGTCCTACGAGCAGTACTTC
.,TRBV5-6,TRBJ2-1,.,CASSPGGRTSYNEQFF,TGTGCCAGCAGCCCCGGGGGGCGTACTAGTTACAATGAGCAGTTCTTC
.,TRBV11-3,TRBJ1-5,.,CASSLDSDIREVQPQHF,TGTGCCAGCAGCTTAGATTCGGATATACGAGAGGTTCAGCCCCAGCATTTT
.,TRBV30,TRBJ1-6,.,CAWTGNLNSPLHF,TGTGCCTGGACAGGGAACTTGAATTCACCCCTCCACTTT
.,TRBV28,TRBJ1-1,.,CASSLIGVGAFF,TGTGCCAGCAGTTTAATCGGGGTCGGAGCTTTCTTT
many,TRBV21-1,TRBJ1-5,.,CASSPRLNQPQHF,TGTGCCAGCAGCCCCAGGCTCAATCAGCCCCAGCATTTT
.,TRBV5-1,TRBJ1-6,.,CASSVNRESPLHF,TGCGCCAGCAGCGTGAACAGGGAATCACCCCTCCACTTT
once,TRBV11-2,TRBJ2-1,TRBD2,CASSFRLAGAYSYNEQFF,TGTGCCAGCAGCTTCCGACTAGCGGGAGCATACTCCTACAATGAGCAGTTCTTC